The 5 T cell receptor beta chains below were found in one sample sequenced in a study of circulating CD8 cells and anti-PD-1 response in melanoma. The QIAseq Immune Repertoire TCR panel built the libraries from about 14 ng of total RNA. One entry per CDR3 protein results from TCRdb running MiXCR on the reads. The table shows a few thousand distinct CDR3 sequences, with almost 7.5% occurring only once. From live CD3+CD8+TCRalphabeta+ cells, four PD-1 and/or TIGIT subsets were sorted. The specimen comprised CD8+ T cells from PBMCs, sampled at baseline or after one month of anti-PD-1 therapy (not recorded which). All receptors come from a human donor with melanoma.

By share, this clonotype ranks as medium-sized (0.01 to 0.1%). J is TRBJ1-4 and V is TRBV14, with a weak D call TRBD1 (5 bases). The CDR3 runs 15 residues. Deletions cut 5 bases from V and 5 bases from J, with 15 bases between. CDR1 is SGHDN, CDR2 FVKESK, per germline. CDR3 sequence reads: CASSDLDRVNEKLFF. As DNA, the CDR3 is TGTGCCAGCAGCGATCTTGACAGAGTCAATGAAAAACTGTTTTTT.

The rearrangement joins TRBV7-2 to TRBJ2-3, with no clear D. Germline V gene sequence: CDR1 SGHTA, CDR2 FQGNSA. CDR3 length equals 12 residues. Trimming pared 1 base from V and 8 bases from J, leaving 7 bases between. CDR3 residues: CASSLDLGTQYF. The DNA for the CDR3 is TGTGCCAGCAGCTTAGACTTGGGTACGCAGTATTTT.

This clonotype is labeled as medium-sized. The CDR3 DNA is TGTGCCAGCTCACCAGGGATAGCGGGAGGAAACGAGCAGTACTTC. Translation gives CASSPGIAGGNEQYF. The chain is built from TRBV18 and TRBJ2-7; 10 nucleotides agree with TRBD2. V lost 2 bases to trimming and J lost 5 bases; unmatched junction nucleotides: 6. This CDR3 comprises 15 residues. Germline V gene sequence: CDR1 KGHSH, CDR2 LQKENI. Full variable domain (outside the CDR3, taken from reference TRBV18 and TRBJ2-7): NAGVMQNPRHLVRRRGQEARLRCSPMKGHSHVYWYRQLPEEGLKFMVYLQKENIIDESGMPKERFSAEFPKEGPSILRIQQVVRGDSAAYFCASSPGIAGGNEQYFGPGTRLTVT.

This clonotype qualifies as medium-sized. The gene calls are TRBV6-5 and TRBJ2-1; D is possibly TRBD1 or TRBD2 (5 bases each). The germline gives CDR1 MNHEY, CDR2 SVGAGI. The CDR3 totals 15 residues. V lost 7 bases to trimming and J lost 5 bases, with 18 bases between them. CDR3 nucleotides: TGTGCCAGCACCCCGGGCTCCGTGGGGGACAATGAGCAGTTCTTC. It codes for CASTPGSVGDNEQFF.

By share, this clonotype ranks as medium-sized. This chain connects TRBV6-6 to TRBJ2-1; D might be TRBD2 (7 bases). V shed 4 bases and J shed 6 bases, with 19 bases lying between them. Germline V gene data show CDR1 as MNHNY and CDR2 as SVGAGI (reference sequence). The CDR3 has 16 amino acids. Here the CDR3 DNA reads TGTGCCAGCAGTTCGATGGAGGGGGGGCTCTCCAATGAGCAGTTCTTC. It is translated as CASSSMEGGLSNEQFF.